Sequencing of this TCR beta chain was carried out in a study of cytomegalovirus exposure and HLA in healthy donors. Study-wide findings and caveats: Overall, approximately 150 TCR beta chains were annotated as cytomegalovirus-associated. When analyzed later, a missense DCLRE1C variant was found to be linked to TCR beta V- and J-gene trimming. In an earlier analysis, about 87% or about 30%: the productive usage of most TCR beta V segments.

V was pared by 1 base and J by 0 bases, with 14 bases between. Germline CDR1 reads SGHRS; CDR2 reads YFSETQ. The CDR3 is made up of 17 amino acids. For this clone: Antigen unknown.

The PCR used 60 Vbeta and 13 Jbeta primers. Assay used: immunoSEQ multiplex PCR; TCRdb lists only in-frame clones, some missing. This sample has under 200,000 clones, with over 80% found just once. This TCR was sampled from a male donor in good health and CMV-seronegative. Sequencing input: PBMCs. This chain connects TRBV5-1 to TRBJ1-5; D is possibly TRBD1 (5 bases). The CDR3, as DNA: TGCGCCAGCAGCTTGAGCGGGCCAGGGTTTAGCAATCAGCCCCAGCATTTT. Residues: CASSLSGPGFSNQPQHF.